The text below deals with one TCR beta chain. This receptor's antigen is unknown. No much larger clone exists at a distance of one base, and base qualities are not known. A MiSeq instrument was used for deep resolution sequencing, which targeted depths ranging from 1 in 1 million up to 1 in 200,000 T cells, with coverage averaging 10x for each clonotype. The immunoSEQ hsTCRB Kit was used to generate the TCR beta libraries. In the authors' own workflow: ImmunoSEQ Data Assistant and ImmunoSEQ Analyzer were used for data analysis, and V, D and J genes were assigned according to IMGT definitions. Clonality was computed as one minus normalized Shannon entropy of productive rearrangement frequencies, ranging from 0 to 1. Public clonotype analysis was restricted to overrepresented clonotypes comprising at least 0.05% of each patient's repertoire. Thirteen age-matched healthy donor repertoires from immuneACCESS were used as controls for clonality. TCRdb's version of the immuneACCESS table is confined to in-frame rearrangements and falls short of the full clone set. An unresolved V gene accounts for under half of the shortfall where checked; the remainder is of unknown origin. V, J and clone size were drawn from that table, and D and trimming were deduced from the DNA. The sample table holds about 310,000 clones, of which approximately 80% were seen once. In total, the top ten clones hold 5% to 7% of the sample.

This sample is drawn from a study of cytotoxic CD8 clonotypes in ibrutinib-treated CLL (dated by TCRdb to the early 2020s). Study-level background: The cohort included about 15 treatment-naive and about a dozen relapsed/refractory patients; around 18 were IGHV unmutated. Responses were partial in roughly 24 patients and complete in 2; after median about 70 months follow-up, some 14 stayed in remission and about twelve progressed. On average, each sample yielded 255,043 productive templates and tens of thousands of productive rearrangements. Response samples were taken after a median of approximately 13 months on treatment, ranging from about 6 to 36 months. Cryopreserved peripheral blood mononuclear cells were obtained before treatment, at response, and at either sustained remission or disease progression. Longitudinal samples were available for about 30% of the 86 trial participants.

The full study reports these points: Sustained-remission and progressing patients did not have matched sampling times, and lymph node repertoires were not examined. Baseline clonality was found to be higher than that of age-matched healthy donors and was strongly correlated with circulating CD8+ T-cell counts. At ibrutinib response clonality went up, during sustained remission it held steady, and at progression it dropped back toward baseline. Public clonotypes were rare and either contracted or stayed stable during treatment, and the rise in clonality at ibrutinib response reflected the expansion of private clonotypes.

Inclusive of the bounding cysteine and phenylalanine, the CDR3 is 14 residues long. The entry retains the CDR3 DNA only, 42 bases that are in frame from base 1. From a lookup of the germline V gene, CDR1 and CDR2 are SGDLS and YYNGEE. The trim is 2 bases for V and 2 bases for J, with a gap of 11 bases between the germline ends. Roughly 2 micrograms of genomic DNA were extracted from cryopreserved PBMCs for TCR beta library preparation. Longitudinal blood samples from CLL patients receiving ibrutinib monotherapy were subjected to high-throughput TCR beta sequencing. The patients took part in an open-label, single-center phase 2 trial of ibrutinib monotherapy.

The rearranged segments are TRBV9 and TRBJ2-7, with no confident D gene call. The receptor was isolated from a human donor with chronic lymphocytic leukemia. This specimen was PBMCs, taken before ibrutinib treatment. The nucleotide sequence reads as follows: TGTGCCAGCAGCGTGGGCAGAGGCGCCTACGAGCAGTACTTC. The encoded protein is CASSVGRGAYEQYF.